The next 21 T cell receptor beta chains were all read from a single sample in a study of CD8+ T cells in alopecia areata. cDNA reverse transcribed from extracted RNA served as the sequencing template. TCRdb keeps only in-frame clones here, not all; method: immunoSEQ multiplex PCR. This table holds around 110,000 clones, roughly 55% found once. Indicated treatment: oral pan-JAK inhibitor, 5-10 mg twice daily. The sequencing here drew on CD8+ T cells sorted from blood, taken at week 24, from a patient treated with tofacitinib. These receptors were collected from a human donor with alopecia areata.

The chain recombines TRBV9 with TRBJ2-3, with no clear D. The CDR3 extends over 15 amino acids. CDR1 is SGDLS, CDR2 YYNGEE, per germline. The ends were cut back, 3 bases at V and 2 bases at J, with 13 bases in the middle. CDR3 protein: CASSGHAPHTDTQYF. The CDR3 DNA reads as TGTGCCAGCAGCGGACACGCACCCCACACAGATACGCAGTATTTT.

The genes are TRBV30 and TRBJ1-4, with 8 bases aligning to TRBD1. Germline trimming cut 3 bases from V and 7 bases from J; bases unmatched to any gene: 7. CDR3 size: 14 residues. Germline V CDR1 and CDR2: GTSNPN, SVGIG (reference sequence). CDR3 residues: CAWSGQGGTEKLFF. The CDR3 DNA is TGTGCCTGGAGCGGACAGGGTGGGACTGAAAAACTGTTTTTT. The whole variable domain, filled in from reference TRBV30 and TRBJ1-4, reads SQTIHQWPATLVQPVGSPLSLECTVEGTSNPNLYWYRQAAGRGLQLLFYSVGIGQISSEVPQNLSASRPQDRQFILSSKKLLLSDSGFYLCAWSGQGGTEKLFFGSGTQLSVL.

This chain joins TRBV11-2 and TRBJ1-5, with D unresolved. V dropped 0 bases and J dropped 3 bases, with 15 bases sitting between them. CDR3 size: 17 residues. Germline V lookup: CDR1 SGHAT, CDR2 FQNNGV. The CDR3 DNA reads as TGTGCCAGCAGCTTAGATGGAGGAGGACTGCCCAATCAGCCCCAGCATTTT. Translated, it gives CASSLDGGGLPNQPQHF.

J is TRBJ1-2 and V is TRBV15; tentatively, D is TRBD1 (5 bases). This CDR3 is built from 15 residues. Germline CDR1 LNHNV, CDR2 YYDKDF (reference sequence). The V end was cut by 0 bases, the J end by 4 bases, with 12 bases between. The CDR3, as DNA: TGTGCCACCAGCAGAGACAGGGACCTCTCCTATGGCTACACCTTC. Protein: CATSRDRDLSYGYTF. The full variable domain, its missing parts supplied by reference TRBV15 and TRBJ1-2, is DAMVIQNPRYQVTQFGKPVTLSCSQTLNHNVMYWYQQKSSQAPKLLFHYYDKDFNNEADTPDNFQSRRPNTSFCFLDIRSPGLGDTAMYLCATSRDRDLSYGYTFGSGTRLTVV.

This rearrangement joins TRBV9 to TRBJ2-2, with D unresolved. This CDR3 comprises 16 residues. Germline V CDR1 and CDR2: SGDLS, YYNGEE. With 0 bases removed from V and 1 base from J, the gap between germline ends came to 10 bases. As DNA, the CDR3 is TGTGCCAGCAGCGTAGATCTCTGGGGGAACACCGGGGAGCTGTTTTTT. As protein: CASSVDLWGNTGELFF. The full variable domain, completed using reference TRBV9 and TRBJ2-2, is DSGVTQTPKHLITATGQRVTLRCSPRSGDLSVYWYQQSLDQGLQFLIQYYNGEERAKGNILERFSAQQFPDLHSELNLSSLELGDSALYFCASSVDLWGNTGELFFGEGSRLTVL.

V is TRBV7-3 and J is TRBJ2-7; D is possibly TRBD1 or TRBD2 (5 bases each). V was clipped by 2 bases and J by 2 bases, with 13 bases between them. Germline loops: CDR1 SGHTA, CDR2 FQGTGA. The CDR3 runs to 15 residues. The CDR3 loop is CASSLGGDLTYEQYF. Written as DNA, the CDR3 is TGTGCCAGCAGCTTAGGGGGTGACCTGACCTACGAGCAGTACTTC.

The chain uses TRBV7-9 and TRBJ1-2, with no clear D. CDR1 is SEHNR and CDR2 is FQNEAQ in the germline V gene (reference sequence). With 2 bases removed from V and 0 bases from J, the gap between germline ends came to 7 bases. The CDR3 loop spans 14 amino acids. Here the CDR3 reads CASSLPGSNYGYTF. For the CDR3, the DNA is TGTGCCAGCAGCTTACCAGGTTCTAACTATGGCTACACCTTC.

CDR3 residues: CASSPGQAATLHF. The CDR3 DNA reads TGTGCCAGCAGTCCCGGACAGGCGGCCACCCTCCACTTT. The chain joins TRBV27 to TRBJ1-6; 7 bases fit TRBD1. Germline V gene lookup returns CDR1 MNHEY and CDR2 SMNVEV (reference sequence). J gave up 14 bases and V 5 bases, and 9 bases lay outside the gene matches. The CDR3 totals 13 residues.

This clone is deemed medium-sized. The chain joins TRBV6-4 to TRBJ2-1; 12 bases align to TRBD2. The trim removed 2 bases at V and 6 bases at J, leaving 5 bases unmatched. CDR1 MRHNA and CDR2 SNTAGT come from the germline V gene. The CDR3 length is 16 residues. CDR3 loop: CASSDTSGGPSNEQFF. CDR3 DNA: TGTGCCAGCAGTGACACTAGCGGGGGGCCTTCCAATGAGCAGTTCTTC.

This clone was counted only a few times. The chain employs TRBV7-6 and TRBJ2-7; TRBD1 matches at 8 bases. Germline V gives CDR1 SGHVS, CDR2 FNYEAQ. The CDR3 contains 14 residues. The ends lost 1 base at V and 5 bases at J; junction bases unmatched: 4. The CDR3 sequence: CASSLEDRGNEQYF. CDR3 bases: TGTGCCAGCAGCTTAGAAGACAGGGGCAACGAGCAGTACTTC.

In this sample, this clone turned up a few times. The chain combines TRBV19 with TRBJ1-2; 7 bases align to TRBD1. V shed 5 bases, J shed 0 bases, and the junction held 9 bases outside the gene matches. Germline V gene data show CDR1 as LNHDA and CDR2 as SQIVND (reference sequence). This CDR3 spans 16 amino acids. Here the CDR3 DNA reads TGTGCCAGTAGTCCCCACAGGGGAAGATCTAACTATGGCTACACCTTC. Its translation is CASSPHRGRSNYGYTF.

The rearrangement links TRBV5-4 to TRBJ1-1; the D is unclear. The CDR3 has 14 amino acids. V was shortened by 1 base and J by 6 bases, with 13 bases between the two germline ends. Germline V gives CDR1 SGHNT, CDR2 YYREEE (reference sequence). CDR3 DNA sequence: TGTGCCAGCAGCTTGCGCCTCGAAGGCGCTGAAGCTTTCTTT. Its protein product is CASSLRLEGAEAFF.

Remarks on this clone: This same CDR3 is encoded by further DNA sequences in the sample. The V and J genes are TRBV7-9 and TRBJ1-6, with D unclear. Trimming pared 1 base from V and 13 bases from J, leaving 5 bases between. This CDR3 has 11 residues. Germline-derived CDR1 and CDR2 are SEHNR and FQNEAQ (reference sequence). The CDR3 DNA sequence: TGTGCCAGCAGCTTAGACTCCCCCCTCCACTTT. It codes for CASSLDSPLHF.

The chain couples TRBV2 to TRBJ2-1; tentative D call: TRBD1 (5 bases). Trimming stripped 7 bases from V and 8 bases from J, with 15 bases between. The CDR3 contains 13 residues. Germline V lookup: CDR1 SNHLY, CDR2 FYNNEI. Here the CDR3 DNA reads TGTGCCAGCACCCTGACAGAATCCCATGAGCAGTTCTTC. Its protein product is CASTLTESHEQFF. Full variable domain (missing parts from reference TRBV2 and TRBJ2-1): EPEVTQTPSHQVTQMGQEVILRCVPISNHLYFYWYRQILGQKVEFLVSFYNNEISEKSEIFDDQFSVERPDGSNFTLKIRSTKLEDSAMYFCASTLTESHEQFFGPGTRLTVL.

The chain has TRBV4-3 and TRBJ2-7; D is possibly TRBD2 (5 bases). The CDR3 has 16 residues. Between the trimmed V and J ends, which lost 0 bases and 5 bases, there was a span of 17 bases. Germline-derived CDR1 and CDR2 are LGHNA and YSLEER. CDR3 residues: CASSQDEDSEVDEQYF. The CDR3 DNA follows: TGCGCCAGCAGCCAAGATGAAGACTCGGAGGTGGACGAGCAGTACTTC.

This chain joins TRBV29-1 and TRBJ2-7; D call uncertain. Deletions cut 1 base from V and 4 bases from J, with 8 bases between. The CDR3 has 12 residues. CDR1 is SQVTM and CDR2 is ANQGSEA in the germline V gene. The DNA of the CDR3 is TGCAGCGTTGAAGTAGCAGAGTACGAGCAGTACTTC. Its protein product is CSVEVAEYEQYF.

This clone was seen a handful of times. The chain uses TRBV2 and TRBJ2-7; D might be TRBD1 (5 bases). The CDR3 length is 12 residues. The germline gives CDR1 SNHLY, CDR2 FYNNEI. V lost 6 bases and J lost 5, with 11 bases in between. The CDR3 sequence is CASSLTEDEQYF. In DNA, the CDR3 is TGTGCCAGCAGCCTGACAGAGGACGAGCAGTACTTC.

This chain connects TRBV10-3 to TRBJ1-1, with 7 bases lining up with TRBD1. CDR3 length: 14 residues. With 6 bases clipped from V and 0 bases from J, the junction kept 4 bases outside the gene matches. Germline CDR1 ENHRY, CDR2 SYGVKD. Here the CDR3 DNA reads TGTGCCATCAGCCCGACAGGGATGAACACTGAAGCTTTCTTT. This codes for CAISPTGMNTEAFF.

The V gene is TRBV10-3, the J gene TRBJ1-1; D is unresolved. The germline gives CDR1 ENHRY, CDR2 SYGVKD. Deletions cut 0 bases from V and 4 bases from J, with 9 bases between. CDR3 length: 14 residues. The DNA of the CDR3 is TGTGCCATCAGTGAGTCGTCGGGATTCACTGAAGCTTTCTTT. Protein product: CAISESSGFTEAFF.

This clone has only a few counts. J is TRBJ1-5 and V is TRBV4-2; TRBD1 agrees at 7 bases. The V segment lost 3 bases and the J segment 5 bases; nucleotides outside the gene matches: 1. This CDR3 comprises 13 residues. The germline gives CDR1 LGHNA, CDR2 YNFKEQ. In nucleotides, the CDR3 is TGTGCCAGCAGCCAGGGACAGTATCAGCCCCAGCATTTT. Protein product: CASSQGQYQPQHF.

Worth noting for this clone: Within the sample, other DNA sequences also encode this same CDR3. V and J are TRBV5-1 and TRBJ2-7, with D perhaps TRBD2 (6 bases). The germline gives CDR1 SGHRS, CDR2 YFSETQ. The CDR3 sequence is 13 residues long. The V gene lost 0 bases and the J gene lost 4 bases, with 8 bases spanning the gap. CDR3 bases: TGCGCCAGCAGCTTGGGGGGAGGTTACGAGCAGTACTTC. Residues: CASSLGGGYEQYF.